The clone carrying this T cell receptor (beta chain) was counted at least ten times. The repertoire was sequenced with immunoSEQ multiplex PCR; TCRdb's copy has only in-frame clones and lacks some. The sample consists of 250,000 to 300,000 clones, about four fifths of them appearing once. This record comes from a study of blood T cell repertoires in COVID-19. Study-level information: COVID-19 samples, acute and convalescent, were from the United States, Italy and Spain.

Germline CDR1 is SGHRS and CDR2 is YFSETQ. The CDR3 covers 14 residues. V was clipped by 7 bases and J by 0 bases, with 13 bases between them. Assignment of participants to cohorts was predicated upon participant-reported clinical history. Within 2 weeks before study entry, exposed participants met a COVID-19 case. The specimen was PBMCs or T cells enriched from blood (not recorded which). V gene TRBV5-1 combines with J gene TRBJ1-2; D gene uncertain. The TCR sequence derives from a man aged 35-49 years who had been exposed to COVID-19. The CDR3 reads CASSPPQANYGYTF. The CDR3 DNA reads as TGCGCCAGCTCCCCCCCACAAGCTAACTATGGCTACACCTTC.